Presented here are 31 T cell receptor beta chains from one specimen sequenced in a study of blood T cell repertoires in COVID-19. The table came from immunoSEQ multiplex PCR; TCRdb's copy has only in-frame clones and leaves some out. The table lists 250,000 to 400,000 clones, roughly 90% of them singletons, with roughly 2.9% in the top ten. Sequencing was done on a sample of peripheral blood. All receptors derive from a woman in her twenties or thirties with COVID-19, enrolled during active disease.

The chain links TRBV6-6 to TRBJ1-6, with D perhaps TRBD1 (6 bases). The CDR3 spans 16 residues. Trimming removed 2 bases from V and 13 bases from J, with 21 bases in between. The germline gives CDR1 MNHNY, CDR2 SVGAGI (reference sequence). CDR3 nucleotide sequence: TGTGCCAGCAGTTACCCGAGGGGCACCGCAGGGGAGCCCCTCCACTTT. This encodes CASSYPRGTAGEPLHF.

The CDR3 loop reads CASSLVQGDYGYTF. CDR3 DNA sequence: TGTGCCAGCAGCTTGGTGCAGGGCGACTATGGCTACACCTTC. The genes are TRBV5-6 and TRBJ1-2, with D perhaps matching TRBD1 (5 bases). The CDR3 runs 14 residues. Trimming shortened V by 0 bases and J by 3 bases, and 9 bases separated the two germline ends. CDR1 SGHDT and CDR2 YYEEEE come from the germline V gene.

In this sample, this clone turned up a few times. The rearrangement joins TRBV7-2 to TRBJ2-7; 9 bases fit TRBD2. J lost 2 bases, V lost 6 bases, and 11 bases had no gene match. Per the germline V gene, CDR1 is SGHTA and CDR2 is FQGNSA. The CDR3 runs 16 residues. The CDR3 region has the DNA TGTGCCAGCAGTTCAGCTAGCGGGATCCTCCCCTACGAGCAGTACTTC. It specifies CASSSASGILPYEQYF.

The V and J genes are TRBV5-1 and TRBJ2-1, with 11 bases fitting TRBD2. This CDR3 contains 16 residues. After removal of 4 bases from V and 0 bases from J, the junction contained 3 bases not matched to a gene. The V gene's germline CDR1 is SGHRS and CDR2 YFSETQ. In nucleotides, the CDR3 is TGCGCCAGCAGCAAGGGACTAGCGGACTCCTACAATGAGCAGTTCTTC. It yields the protein CASSKGLADSYNEQFF.

The rearrangement joins TRBV2 to TRBJ2-1; TRBD2 aligns across 8 bases. This CDR3 is 15 amino acids long. Germline-derived CDR1 and CDR2 are SNHLY and FYNNEI. J was trimmed by 4 bases and V by 5 bases; bases with no gene match: 7. The CDR3 nucleotides are TGTGCCAGCAGTAGGCGGGAGGCCGGGTACAATGAGCAGTTCTTC. Translated: CASSRREAGYNEQFF.

The chain employs TRBV7-2 and TRBJ2-3; maybe TRBD2 (5 bases). The CDR3 loop spans 13 amino acids. CDR1 is SGHTA, CDR2 FQGNSA, per germline. Trimming shortened V by 5 bases and J by 5 bases, and 11 bases separated the two germline ends. CDR3 DNA: TGTGCCAGCAGCCGTCTAGCCGGAGATACGCAGTATTTT. Residues: CASSRLAGDTQYF.

This CDR3 is CASSQGLAGRFF. The CDR3 bases are TGTGCCAGCAGCCAAGGTCTAGCGGGACGGTTCTTC. The rearrangement uses TRBV3-1 (or the pseudogene TRBV3-2) and TRBJ2-1, with TRBD2 matching 9 bases. This CDR3 is 12 amino acids long. CDR1 LGHDT and CDR2 YNNKEL come from the germline V gene (reference sequence). J lost 15 bases, V lost 1 base, and 4 bases had no gene match.

This chain links TRBV6-1 with TRBJ1-5; 10 bases are shared with TRBD1. CDR1 and CDR2 (germline): MNHNS, SASEGT. CDR3 length: 14 residues. The junction had 1 base not matched to a gene; V was cut back by 1 base and J by 7 bases. CDR3 residues: CASSEEGQGQPQHF. In DNA form, the CDR3 reads TGTGCCAGCAGTGAAGAGGGACAGGGGCAGCCCCAGCATTTT.

This clone has just one count. For the CDR3, the DNA is TGTGCCAGTAGCCATCGGGAGGCCGCCTACGAGCAGTACTTC. Translated, it gives CASSHREAAYEQYF. This chain links TRBV19 with TRBJ2-7, with 7 bases lining up with TRBD2. The V gene's germline CDR1 is LNHDA and CDR2 SQIVND (reference sequence). This CDR3 has 14 residues. After removal of 6 bases from V and 2 bases from J, the junction contained 7 bases not matched to a gene.

The V call is TRBV3-1 (or the pseudogene TRBV3-2), the J call TRBJ2-7, with D unclear. Per germline, CDR1 LGHDT and CDR2 YNNKEL (reference sequence). The CDR3 contains 14 residues. Trimming took off 2 bases at V and 3 bases at J, with 11 bases between the two ends. CDR3 protein: CASSQRGGDYEQYF. As DNA, the CDR3 is TGTGCCAGCAGCCAACGTGGCGGAGACTACGAGCAGTACTTC.

Worth noting for this clone: Sequence at one end of the junction differs from germline and may be a read error. The V gene is TRBV7-2, the J gene TRBJ1-2; 8 positions match TRBD1. The CDR3 is 16 amino acids. Germline-derived CDR1 and CDR2 are SGHTA and FQGNSA. The CDR3, as DNA: TGTGCCAGCACCTTACGCGGGACAGGACACCTGGGGGGCTACACCTTC. Residues: CASTLRGTGHLGGYTF.

As to this clone: At the DNA level, this CDR3 is encoded by other sequences in the same sample as well. This chain links TRBV11-2 with TRBJ1-2, with D perhaps matching TRBD1 (6 bases). CDR3 size: 13 residues. Between the trimmed V and J ends, which lost 2 bases and 6 bases, there was a span of 10 bases. The V gene's germline CDR1 is SGHAT and CDR2 FQNNGV. The chain's CDR3 is CASSLSGANGYTF. The CDR3 DNA follows: TGTGCCAGCAGCTTATCAGGGGCGAATGGCTACACCTTC.

The chain couples TRBV29-1 to TRBJ2-1, with 7 positions matching TRBD2. V gave up 2 bases and J gave up 10 bases; unmatched junction bases: 5. This CDR3 region has 12 residues. Germline CDR1 and CDR2: SQVTM and ANQGSEA. DNA for the CDR3: TGCAGCGTTGAATTTGCGGGAGCCGAGCAGTTCTTC. Amino acids: CSVEFAGAEQFF.

This clone was counted a single time. V gene TRBV11-2 combines with J gene TRBJ2-1; D not certain. The CDR3 spans 11 residues. The V end lost 0 bases, the J end lost 15 bases, and 9 bases lay between the germline ends. The germline CDR1 and CDR2 sequences are SGHAT and FQNNGV. The CDR3 reads CASSLELSPFF. CDR3 coding DNA: TGTGCCAGCAGCTTAGAACTATCCCCGTTCTTC.

The chain recombines TRBV2 with TRBJ2-3; D ambiguous. Germline V gene data show CDR1 as SNHLY and CDR2 as FYNNEI. The CDR3 totals 10 residues. Trimming removed 8 bases from V and 4 bases from J, with 4 bases in between. In DNA, the CDR3 is TGTGCCAGCGGGCCAGATACGCAGTATTTT. This gives the protein CASGPDTQYF.

The sample holds one count of this clone. The chain couples TRBV7-8 to TRBJ1-1, with D tentatively TRBD1 (5 bases). The CDR3 covers 11 residues. Trimming removed 1 base at V and 11 bases at J, with 8 bases between. The germline V gene encodes CDR1 SGHVS and CDR2 FQNEAQ. The CDR3 DNA sequence: TGTGCCAGCAGCTTAGGCAGGGATGCTTTCTTT. Its translation: CASSLGRDAFF.

The V gene is TRBV5-1, the J gene TRBJ1-4; 8 nucleotides line up with TRBD1. J was trimmed by 5 bases and V by 0 bases; bases with no gene match: 3. The germline gives CDR1 SGHRS, CDR2 YFSETQ. CDR3 length: 15 amino acids. CDR3 DNA: TGCGCCAGCAGCTTGGGTAACAGGGGGAATGAAAAACTGTTTTTT. This codes for CASSLGNRGNEKLFF.

V and J are TRBV19 and TRBJ2-2; possibly TRBD1 for D (6 bases). V lost 5 bases and J 0 bases, leaving 13 bases between the germline ends. This CDR3 is 16 amino acids long. CDR1 and CDR2 from the germline V gene are LNHDA and SQIVND (reference sequence). In nucleotides, the CDR3 is TGTGCCAGTAGTGCGCAGGGGCCCCCGAACACCGGGGAGCTGTTTTTT. Amino acid sequence: CASSAQGPPNTGELFF.

The chain joins TRBV5-1 to TRBJ1-2, with TRBD1 matching 10 bases. With V trimmed by 1 base and J by 4 bases, 7 bases remained unmatched. Germline CDR1 reads SGHRS; CDR2 reads YFSETQ. The CDR3 consists of 16 residues. The CDR3, as DNA: TGCGCCAGCAGCTTGAAAGGAGACAGGGGGCCCTATGGCTACACCTTC. The encoded protein is CASSLKGDRGPYGYTF.

This clone was observed once. The V gene is TRBV19, the J gene TRBJ1-3, with 9 bases identical to TRBD1. CDR3 size: 13 residues. V was pared by 6 bases and J by 9 bases, with 6 bases of the junction left unmatched. Germline V gene sequence: CDR1 LNHDA, CDR2 SQIVND (reference sequence). The CDR3 is CASSGTGKGTIYF. The CDR3 nucleotides are TGTGCCAGTAGCGGGACAGGGAAAGGCACCATATATTTT.

This clone was counted a single time. V is TRBV30 and J is TRBJ1-2; D possibly corresponds to TRBD1 (6 bases). This CDR3 contains 12 residues. CDR1 and CDR2 (germline): GTSNPN, SVGIG (reference sequence). V was pared by 1 base and J by 8 bases, with 11 bases between. This CDR3 is CAWSGAGEGYTF. The CDR3 region has the DNA TGTGCCTGGAGTGGGGCAGGGGAAGGCTACACCTTC.

This clone was counted between two and nine times. This chain links TRBV6-1 with TRBJ1-5; D is unclear. The V end was cut by 3 bases, the J end by 0 bases, with 6 bases between. From germline, CDR1 is MNHNS and CDR2 SASEGT. This CDR3 is 14 amino acids long. For the CDR3, the DNA is TGTGCCAGCAGTGACAGGTCTAGCAATCAGCCCCAGCATTTT. Its translation: CASSDRSSNQPQHF.

The chain is built from TRBV7-8 and TRBJ2-3; D is ambiguous. This CDR3 is built from 14 residues. V was shortened by 3 bases and J by 4 bases, with 11 bases between the two germline ends. From germline, CDR1 is SGHVS and CDR2 FQNEAQ. The chain's CDR3 is CASSLISEADTQYF. The CDR3 coding sequence is TGTGCCAGCAGCTTGATTTCCGAGGCAGATACGCAGTATTTT.

This sequence joins TRBV10-3 and TRBJ2-7; D is perhaps TRBD2 (5 bases). Per germline, CDR1 ENHRY and CDR2 SYGVKD. This CDR3 is 14 amino acids long. The V gene lost 3 bases and the J gene lost 1 base, with 10 bases spanning the gap. The chain's CDR3 is CAISDWTASYEQYF. CDR3 bases: TGTGCCATCAGTGATTGGACTGCTTCCTACGAGCAGTACTTC.

The rearrangement links TRBV30 to TRBJ1-5; perhaps TRBD1 as D (5 bases). The V end was cut by 4 bases, the J end by 3 bases, with 13 bases between. Looked up from germline, CDR1 is GTSNPN and CDR2 is SVGIG (reference sequence). This CDR3 has 14 residues. In DNA form, the CDR3 reads TGTGCCTGGACCCCGGGACTTACCAATCAGCCCCAGCATTTT. Protein: CAWTPGLTNQPQHF. The variable domain in full, completed from reference TRBV30 and TRBJ1-5, reads SQTIHQWPATLVQPVGSPLSLECTVEGTSNPNLYWYRQAAGRGLQLLFYSVGIGQISSEVPQNLSASRPQDRQFILSSKKLLLSDSGFYLCAWTPGLTNQPQHFGDGTRLSIL.

This chain uses TRBV2 with TRBJ2-1, with TRBD2 matching over 9 bases. CDR3 length: 14 residues. Looked up from germline, CDR1 is SNHLY and CDR2 is FYNNEI. The ends lost 3 bases at V and 11 bases at J; junction bases unmatched: 8. The CDR3 sequence: CASSELAGRLKQFF. The CDR3 coding sequence is TGTGCCAGCAGTGAGCTAGCGGGAAGGTTGAAGCAGTTCTTC. The whole variable domain, filled in from reference TRBV2 and TRBJ2-1, reads EPEVTQTPSHQVTQMGQEVILRCVPISNHLYFYWYRQILGQKVEFLVSFYNNEISEKSEIFDDQFSVERPDGSNFTLKIRSTKLEDSAMYFCASSELAGRLKQFFGPGTRLTVL.

The rearrangement joins TRBV19 to TRBJ2-7, with 9 bases aligning to TRBD2. Per the germline V gene, CDR1 is LNHDA and CDR2 is SQIVND (reference sequence). This CDR3 contains 13 residues. Trimming at V came to 5 bases and at J to 5 bases, leaving 4 bases not matched to a gene. CDR3 DNA: TGTGCCAGTAGTGCGCAGCGGGGGGACGAGCAGTACTTC. Amino acid sequence: CASSAQRGDEQYF.

The chain joins TRBV29-1 to TRBJ2-1; D uncertain. Germline loops: CDR1 SQVTM, CDR2 ANQGSEA. The CDR3 covers 11 residues. Trimming removed 6 bases at V and 6 bases at J, with 9 bases between. For the CDR3, the DNA is TGCAGCGTGCCGGAGCCCAATGAGCAGTTCTTC. This translates into CSVPEPNEQFF.

The chain combines TRBV24-1 with TRBJ2-1, with D perhaps matching TRBD2 (6 bases). This CDR3 spans 15 amino acids. CDR1 KGHDR and CDR2 SFDVKD come from the germline V gene. V lost 5 bases and J 2 bases, leaving 12 bases between the germline ends. CDR3 loop: CATSGERGTYNEQFF. The CDR3 region has the DNA TGTGCCACCAGTGGTGAACGGGGGACCTACAATGAGCAGTTCTTC.

The chain carries TRBV12-3 or TRBV12-4 and TRBJ1-1; tentative D call: TRBD1 (6 bases). This CDR3 contains 13 residues. The V end was cut by 6 bases, the J end by 11 bases, with 19 bases between. CDR3: CASSLDRTGMAFF. DNA of the CDR3: TGTGCCAGCAGCCTTGACAGGACGGGAATGGCTTTCTTT.

This chain connects TRBV2 to TRBJ2-1; 7 bases agree with TRBD2. CDR1 and CDR2 (germline): SNHLY, FYNNEI. The CDR3 loop spans 15 amino acids. The trim removed 6 bases at V and 1 base at J, leaving 6 bases unmatched. The chain's CDR3 is CASSYQRGSYNEQFF. The DNA for the CDR3 is TGTGCCAGCAGCTATCAGCGGGGATCCTACAATGAGCAGTTCTTC.